This T cell receptor (beta chain) was recorded in a study of T-cell memory formation after mild COVID-19. Regarding the study as a whole: Memory from before infection featured some responding clones, which suggests cross-reactive memory joined. CD4/CD8 balance held among clones contracting day 15 to 85, and later expanders leaned CD4+.

One entry per CDR3 protein, called by TCRdb with MiXCR from the 5' RACE reads. The sample lists roughly 400,000 distinct CDR3 sequences, roughly a quarter seen once, with around 9.5% in the top ten. CDR1 is SGHRS and CDR2 is YFSETQ in the germline V gene. CDR3 length equals 12 residues. This clonotype turned up a few times. Antigen specificity is unknown. Germline is not matched at one junction end, which may reflect a read error. The sample taken for sequencing was PBMCs or a T cell subset sorted from them (not recorded which). The TCR originated in an adult woman who had mild COVID-19 (a few samples of this study predate the infection). Cell type and time point are not known. The V gene is TRBV5-1, the J gene TRBJ1-2, with a possible D match to TRBD1 (5 bases). CDR3 region: CASSWTGGLSSF. The CDR3 DNA sequence: TGCGCCAGCAGCTGGACCGGGGGACTGAGCTCCTTC.